This passage covers 5 T cell receptor beta chains from one sample sequenced in a study of glioma-infiltrating T cells after dendritic cell vaccination. Repertoires were generated with immunoSEQ multiplex PCR, while TCRdb's copy carries only in-frame clones and drops some. The top ten clones hold over 6.5% of a sample with 80,000 to 95,000 clones, roughly 85% of them seen once. Time point here: after dendritic cell vaccination, including at tumor progression/relapse. Sequenced here: blood, sampled after dendritic cell vaccination. The receptors here all came from a human donor with glioblastoma.

The chain combines TRBV5-1 with TRBJ2-7, with TRBD1 identical over 7 bases. CDR1 is SGHRS and CDR2 is YFSETQ in the germline V gene. Losses at the gene ends were 4 bases for V and 4 bases for J; bases not matched to a gene: 8. CDR3 size: 14 residues. For the CDR3, the DNA is TGCGCCAGCAGCCCTCCCGGGACAGATTACGAGCAGTACTTC. Translated: CASSPPGTDYEQYF.

This sequence joins TRBV9 and TRBJ2-7; 7 nucleotides line up with TRBD2. Unmatched junction bases numbered 9, after V lost 0 bases and J lost 6 bases. The CDR3 is made up of 15 amino acids. Germline V lookup: CDR1 SGDLS, CDR2 YYNGEE. The CDR3 loop is CASSVESGGRAEQYF. The CDR3 DNA is TGTGCCAGCAGCGTAGAGTCGGGAGGCCGGGCCGAGCAGTACTTC.

V and J are TRBV4-2 and TRBJ1-3; 8 positions match TRBD1. Germline CDR1 and CDR2: LGHNA and YNFKEQ. The V gene end was trimmed by 3 bases and the J gene end by 2 bases; junction bases not matched to a gene: 6. The CDR3 is 16 residues long. Here the CDR3 reads CASSQATGATGNTIYF. The CDR3, as DNA: TGTGCCAGCAGCCAGGCGACAGGGGCAACTGGAAACACCATATATTTT.

The J gene is TRBJ2-4, the V gene TRBV30; 10 bases agree with TRBD2. With V trimmed by 1 base and J by 3 bases, 0 bases remained unmatched. The CDR3 sequence is 14 residues long. The V gene's germline CDR1 is GTSNPN and CDR2 SVGIG (reference sequence). As DNA, the CDR3 is TGTGCCTGGAGTGGACTAGCGGGCAAAAACATTCAGTACTTC. This gives the protein CAWSGLAGKNIQYF.

The chain couples TRBV7-9 to TRBJ1-1; tentatively, D is TRBD1 (5 bases). The V gene's germline CDR1 is SEHNR and CDR2 FQNEAQ (reference sequence). V was pared by 3 bases and J by 1 base, with 12 bases between. The CDR3 is 15 amino acids. CDR3 protein: CASSFIGGANTEAFF. DNA of the CDR3: TGTGCCAGCAGCTTTATTGGTGGGGCGAACACTGAAGCTTTCTTT.